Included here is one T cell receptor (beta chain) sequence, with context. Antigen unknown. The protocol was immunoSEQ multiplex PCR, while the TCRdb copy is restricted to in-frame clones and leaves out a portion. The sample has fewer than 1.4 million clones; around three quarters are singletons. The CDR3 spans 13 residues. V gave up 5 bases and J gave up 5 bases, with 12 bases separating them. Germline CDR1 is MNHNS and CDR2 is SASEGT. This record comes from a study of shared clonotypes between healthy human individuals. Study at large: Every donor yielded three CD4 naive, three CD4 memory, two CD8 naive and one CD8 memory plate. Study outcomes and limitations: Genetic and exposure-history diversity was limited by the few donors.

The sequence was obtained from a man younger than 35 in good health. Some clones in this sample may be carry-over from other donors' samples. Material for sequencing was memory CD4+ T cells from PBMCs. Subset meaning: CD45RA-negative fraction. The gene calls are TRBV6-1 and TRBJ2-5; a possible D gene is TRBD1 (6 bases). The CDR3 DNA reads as TGTGCCAGCAGTCCACAGGGTGGGGAGACCCAGTACTTC. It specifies CASSPQGGETQYF.